This TCR beta chain was retrieved from a study of early T cells in non-severe SARS-CoV-2 infection. This clonotype was detected a few times. Because the CDR3's place on the DNA is in doubt, the DNA is left out and the CDR3 is given as listed by TCRdb. TCRdb reanalysed the 5' RACE reads using MiXCR and keeps one entry per CDR3 protein. The data show some 64,000 distinct CDR3 sequences, with 10% to 11% seen just once and around 1.8% held by the top ten. From germline, CDR1 is SQVTM and CDR2 ANQGSEA. The CDR3 sequence runs 15 residues, both termini included. Sequencing was carried out using whole blood. This TCR came from an adult who was a healthcare worker with PCR-confirmed SARS-CoV-2 infection or an uninfected control (not recorded which). The chain uses TRBV29-1 and TRBJ1-1; the D call of TRBD1 is as the table states it, not checked on the DNA. CDR3 in amino acids: CSVEVGPGSNTEVFF.